This T cell receptor beta chain originates from a study of T cell responses to AZD1222 COVID-19 vaccine. Looked up from germline, CDR1 is LNHDA and CDR2 is SQIVND (reference sequence). CDR3 size: 14 residues. The ends were cut back, 8 bases at V and 7 bases at J, with 20 bases in the middle. Using immunoSEQ multiplex PCR, the repertoire was profiled, and TCRdb retains in-frame clones only, with some absent. The sample carries 160,000 or so clones, 90% recorded once. This clonotype was sampled from an adult who received the MenACWY meningococcal vaccine as a control. Sequenced material: peripheral blood, taken 28 days after the second dose of the MenACWY control vaccine. This rearrangement joins TRBV19 to TRBJ1-1; D is uncertain. DNA for the CDR3: TGTGCCAGTGGGTCCGGGCCGCGGGGTTATGAAGCTTTCTTT. It translates to CASGSGPRGYEAFF.